The clone carrying this T cell receptor beta chain has just one count. The antigen is not known. Documented treatment: some 19 received Ad26.COV2.S at low or high dose, single or two shots; 5 received placebo; per-sample allocation not given. On day 63 after the first injection, vaccine and placebo recipients gave samples. In Boston, an adult donor aged 18-55 years took part. The data were taken from a study of Ad26.COV2.S vaccination and SARS-CoV-2 variants. Study conclusions and caveats: Assessments of TCR breadth and depth may have underestimated the total T cell responses.

CDR3 length: 15 amino acids. Germline values: CDR1 SGHVS, CDR2 FQNEAQ. The V end lost 4 bases, the J end lost 4 bases, and 14 bases lay between the germline ends. Clones were read by immunoSEQ multiplex PCR, and TCRdb kept only the in-frame ones, dropping some. The sample comprises about 680,000 clones, more than 80% of which are singletons, and about 1.5% rests with the top ten. This receptor was obtained from a person aged 18 to 65 who received the Ad26.COV2.S COVID-19 vaccine or a placebo. This sample comprised peripheral blood, obtained in a trial of Ad26.COV2.S vaccine versus placebo. The rearrangement joins TRBV7-8 to TRBJ2-1; D is perhaps TRBD1 or TRBD2 (5 bases each). CDR3 DNA sequence: TGTGCCAGCAGCTACCCCCGGGGCCAGTACAATGAGCAGTTCTTC. Translating gives CASSYPRGQYNEQFF.